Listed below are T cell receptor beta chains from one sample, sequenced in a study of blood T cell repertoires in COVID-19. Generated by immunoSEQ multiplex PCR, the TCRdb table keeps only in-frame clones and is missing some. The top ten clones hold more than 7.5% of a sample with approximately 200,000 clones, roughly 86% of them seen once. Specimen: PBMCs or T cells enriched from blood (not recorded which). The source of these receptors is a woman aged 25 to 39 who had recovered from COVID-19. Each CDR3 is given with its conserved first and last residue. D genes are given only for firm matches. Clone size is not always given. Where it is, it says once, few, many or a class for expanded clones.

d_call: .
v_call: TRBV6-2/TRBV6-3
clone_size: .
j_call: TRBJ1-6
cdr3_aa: CASSYRTEAPPLHF
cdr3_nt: TGTGCCAGCAGTTATCGGACAGAGGCGCCACCCCTCCACTTT

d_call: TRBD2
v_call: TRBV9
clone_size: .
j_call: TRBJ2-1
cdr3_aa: CASSGTSGKHNEQFF
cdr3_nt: TGTGCCAGCAGCGGGACTAGCGGGAAACACAATGAGCAGTTCTTC

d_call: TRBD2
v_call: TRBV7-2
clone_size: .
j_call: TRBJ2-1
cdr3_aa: CASSELWNSGTNNEQFF
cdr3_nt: TGTGCCAGCAGCGAATTATGGAACTCCGGGACTAACAATGAGCAGTTCTTC

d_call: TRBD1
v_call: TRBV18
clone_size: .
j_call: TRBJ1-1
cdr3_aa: CASSSTGRKQGTEAFF
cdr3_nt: TGTGCCAGCTCCTCTACTGGAAGAAAACAGGGGACTGAAGCTTTCTTT

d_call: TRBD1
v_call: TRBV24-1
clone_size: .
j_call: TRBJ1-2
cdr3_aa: CATSGDGQDYGYTF
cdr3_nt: TGTGCCACCAGTGGCGACGGACAGGACTATGGCTACACCTTC

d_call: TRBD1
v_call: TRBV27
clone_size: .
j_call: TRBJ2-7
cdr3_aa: CASSIQGAEQYF
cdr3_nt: TGTGCCAGCAGTATACAGGGGGCCGAGCAGTACTTC

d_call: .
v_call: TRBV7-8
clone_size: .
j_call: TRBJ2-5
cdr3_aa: CASSEGTSGTQYF
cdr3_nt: TGTGCCAGCAGCGAAGGAACTTCAGGGACCCAGTACTTC

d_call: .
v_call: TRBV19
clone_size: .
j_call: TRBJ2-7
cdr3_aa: CASSIQSGSYEQYF
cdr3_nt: TGTGCCAGTAGTATACAATCAGGGTCCTACGAGCAGTACTTC

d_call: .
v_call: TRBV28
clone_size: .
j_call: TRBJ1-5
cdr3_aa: CASSPSVGNQPQHF
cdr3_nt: TGTGCCAGCAGTCCGTCTGTAGGCAATCAGCCCCAGCATTTT

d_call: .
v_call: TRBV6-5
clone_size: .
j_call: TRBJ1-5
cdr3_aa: CASMGRYDLQPQHF
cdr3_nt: TGTGCCAGCATGGGGCGTTACGATCTTCAGCCCCAGCATTTT

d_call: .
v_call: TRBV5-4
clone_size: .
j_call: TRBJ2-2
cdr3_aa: CASSQGLRNTGELFF
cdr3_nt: TGTGCCAGCAGTCAAGGACTTCGAAACACCGGGGAGCTGTTTTTT

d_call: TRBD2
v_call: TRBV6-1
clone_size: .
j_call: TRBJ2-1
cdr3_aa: CASSEGTSGYNEQFF
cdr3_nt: TGTGCCAGCAGTGAGGGGACTAGCGGGTACAATGAGCAGTTCTTC

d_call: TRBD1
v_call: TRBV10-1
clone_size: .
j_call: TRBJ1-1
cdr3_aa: CASSGTGVGLAEAFF
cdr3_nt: TGCGCCAGCAGCGGGACAGGGGTTGGACTGGCTGAAGCTTTCTTT

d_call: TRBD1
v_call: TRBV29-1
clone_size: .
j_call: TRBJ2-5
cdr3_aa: CSVGTGDGTQYF
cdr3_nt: TGCAGCGTCGGGACAGGGGACGGCACCCAGTACTTC

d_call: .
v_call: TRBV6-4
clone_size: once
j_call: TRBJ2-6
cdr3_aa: CASKIRQSSTSGANVLTF
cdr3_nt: TGTGCCAGCAAGATTAGACAGTCTAGTACCTCTGGGGCCAACGTCCTGACTTTC

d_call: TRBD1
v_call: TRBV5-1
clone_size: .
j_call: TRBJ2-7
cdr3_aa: CASSLEPQGKNEQYF
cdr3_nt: TGCGCCAGCAGCTTGGAGCCACAGGGGAAAAACGAGCAGTACTTC

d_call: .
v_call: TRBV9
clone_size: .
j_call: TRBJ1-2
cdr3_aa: CASSVEGFGLTNYGYTF
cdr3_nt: TGTGCCAGCAGCGTAGAGGGTTTCGGACTGACTAACTATGGCTACACCTTC

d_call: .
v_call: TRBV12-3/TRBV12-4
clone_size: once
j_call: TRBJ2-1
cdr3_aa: CASRSTSSEQFF
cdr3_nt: TGTGCCAGCAGGTCAACTAGCAGTGAGCAGTTCTTC